Listed below are T cell receptor beta chains from one sample, sequenced in a study of blood T cells in healthy people across ages. TCRdb recomputed calls from the 5' RACE reads with MiXCR, one row per CDR3 protein. The sample shows fewer than 950,000 distinct CDR3 sequences, 50% to 65% of them seen only once. The sequenced material came from blood. The origin of the receptors is an elderly man in good health. The CDR3 runs from the conserved cysteine through the conserved F or W. The D gene is left open where the match is weak. Part of the rows lack a size; the others show once, few, many or a class for expanded clones.

j_call | clone_size | v_call | d_call | cdr3_nt | cdr3_aa
TRBJ1-2 | NA | TRBV21-1 | NA | TGTGCCAGCTGGGGCCCTCGTTACTCACGCTATGGCTACACCTTC | CASWGPRYSRYGYTF
TRBJ1-1 | NA | TRBV10-2 | NA | TGCGCCAGCAGTGAGAGGTGGGGAGCTTTCTTT | CASSERWGAFF
TRBJ2-6 | NA | TRBV7-7 | NA | TGTGCCAGCAGCTCCCAGGCGTATGGGGCCAACGTCCTGACTTTC | CASSSQAYGANVLTF
TRBJ2-5 | NA | TRBV20-1 | NA | TGCAGCCAGCTCCCAAGCGGGGAGACCCAGTACTTC | CSQLPSGETQYF
TRBJ2-7 | few | TRBV6-1 | NA | TGTGCCAGCAGTGAAGTCCCCGTCCGCGAGCAGTACTTC | CASSEVPVREQYF
TRBJ2-7 | NA | TRBV20-1 | TRBD1 | TGCAGTGCTAGAAGCCAACAGGGGGCTTACGAGCAGTACTTC | CSARSQQGAYEQYF
TRBJ2-4 | NA | TRBV6-1 | NA | TGTGCCAGCAGTGAAAAGGTCCCAGTACTTCAGTACTTC | CASSEKVPVLQYF
TRBJ1-6 | NA | TRBV20-1 | TRBD1 | TGCAGTGCCCAGGGGGGTGGCGCCTATAATTCACCCCTCCACTTT | CSAQGGGAYNSPLHF
TRBJ2-7 | once | TRBV21-1 | NA | TGTGCCAGCAGCAAAGTTCGGCACACTCTGCCCTACGAGCAGTACTTC | CASSKVRHTLPYEQYF
TRBJ2-7 | NA | TRBV28 | TRBD1 | TGTGCCAGCAGTTTAACAGGGGGCGCCAGCTACGAGCAGTACTTC | CASSLTGGASYEQYF
TRBJ2-7 | NA | TRBV9 | NA | TGTGCCAGCAGCGTCGGGAGAGGAGCTCCTGGCGAGCAGTACTTC | CASSVGRGAPGEQYF
TRBJ1-1 | few | TRBV7-9 | TRBD1 | TGTGCCAGCAGCGACCGGGACAGAGGGCTTGAAGCTTTCTTT | CASSDRDRGLEAFF
TRBJ1-2 | NA | TRBV5-6 | TRBD1 | TGTGCCAGCAGCCGTCGGGACAGGTGGTCCGGGGGCTACACCTTC | CASSRRDRWSGGYTF
TRBJ2-5 | NA | TRBV5-1 | NA | TGCGCCAGCAGCTTGGAATTAGAGGCCCAGTACTTC | CASSLELEAQYF
TRBJ2-4 | NA | TRBV20-1 | NA | TGCAGTGCTAGTTTCCGCGAGTCCATTCAGTACTTC | CSASFRESIQYF
TRBJ2-7 | few | TRBV29-1 | TRBD2 | TGCAGCGTTGAAGCGGGACTAAACACCTACGAGCAGTACTTC | CSVEAGLNTYEQYF
TRBJ2-1 | NA | TRBV6-1 | TRBD2 | TGTGCCAGCAGTGAAGGACTAGCGGCCTCCTACAATGAGCAGTTCTTC | CASSEGLAASYNEQFF
TRBJ1-2 | few | TRBV11-2 | NA | TGTGCCAGCACTAGAGGGGCGGGCGGCTACACCTTC | CASTRGAGGYTF
TRBJ2-7 | NA | TRBV24-1 | TRBD2 | TGTGCCACCAGTGACGCAGCGGGAGGATACGAGCAGTACTTC | CATSDAAGGYEQYF